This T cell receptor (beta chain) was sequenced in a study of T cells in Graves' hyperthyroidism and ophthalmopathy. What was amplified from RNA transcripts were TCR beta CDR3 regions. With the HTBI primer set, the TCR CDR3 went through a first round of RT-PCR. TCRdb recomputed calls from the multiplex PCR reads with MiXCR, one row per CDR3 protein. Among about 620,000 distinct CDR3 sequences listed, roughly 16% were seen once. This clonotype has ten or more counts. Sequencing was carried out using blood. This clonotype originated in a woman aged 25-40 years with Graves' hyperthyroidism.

CDR3 sequence (DNA): TGTGCCAGCAGTTTCGGCGCGAACACTGAAGCTTTCTTT. Translation: CASSFGANTEAFF. This chain connects TRBV12-3 or TRBV12-4 to TRBJ1-1; D not certain. The CDR3 extends over 13 amino acids. Trimming took 3 bases from V and 1 from J, leaving 6 bases between them.